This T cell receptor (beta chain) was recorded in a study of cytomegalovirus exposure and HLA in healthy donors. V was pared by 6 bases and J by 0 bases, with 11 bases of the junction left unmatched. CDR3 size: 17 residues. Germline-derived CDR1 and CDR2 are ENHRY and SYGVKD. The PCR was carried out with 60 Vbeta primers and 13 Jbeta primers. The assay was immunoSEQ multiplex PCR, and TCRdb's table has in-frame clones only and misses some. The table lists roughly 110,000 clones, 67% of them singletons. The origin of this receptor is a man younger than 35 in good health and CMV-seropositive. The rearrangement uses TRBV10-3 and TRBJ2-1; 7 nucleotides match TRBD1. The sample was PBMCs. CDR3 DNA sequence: TGTGCCATCAGCGGGGACGAGGCAGGGGGCTCCTACAATGAGCAGTTCTTC. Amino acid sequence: CAISGDEAGGSYNEQFF.